This TCR beta chain was identified during a study of beta chain features in type 1 diabetes. The sample holds a few counts of this clone. No antigen is known for it. V lost 4 bases, J lost 5 bases, and 12 bases lay in between. The CDR3 runs 14 residues. Germline V gene data show CDR1 as KGHSH and CDR2 as LQKENI. The study reverse transcribed the entire isolated RNA, so it sequenced expressed TCRB transcripts. The method was immunoSEQ multiplex PCR; TCRdb's version includes in-frame clones alone and lacks a portion of them. The table has about 900,000 clones, about a sixth seen once. Findings of the study overall: VDJ junctions in type 1 diabetes patients carried more deletions and fewer insertions.

Sequencing input: naive CD4+ T cells from blood. The rearrangement uses TRBV18 and TRBJ2-1; D remains unclear. The receptor was isolated from a woman in her late teens or twenties in good health. The DNA for the CDR3 is TGTGCCAGCTCACTCCCCCGCGGAGACAATGAGCAGTTCTTC. This gives the protein CASSLPRGDNEQFF. Full variable domain (missing parts from reference TRBV18 and TRBJ2-1): NAGVMQNPRHLVRRRGQEARLRCSPMKGHSHVYWYRQLPEEGLKFMVYLQKENIIDESGMPKERFSAEFPKEGPSILRIQQVVRGDSAAYFCASSLPRGDNEQFFGPGTRLTVL.